One sample yielded the 26 T cell receptor beta chains listed below, sequenced in a study of T cell repertoires in cytomegalovirus infection. TCRdb ran MiXCR on the reads and lists one entry per CDR3 protein. Of roughly 80,000 distinct CDR3 sequences in the sample, 20% to 30% are singletons; the top ten hold approximately 48%. These receptors are not linked to any known antigen. Sequencing was performed on CD8+ T cells from cultured PBMCs, taken from culture after CMV antigen stimulation. The receptors originated from a human donor in good health (CMV status not recorded). Some clones in this sample may be carry-over from other donors' samples.

This clonotype was observed at least ten times. The chain couples TRBV7-8 to TRBJ2-1; 7 bases are a match to TRBD2. The CDR3 has 15 amino acids. V shed 5 bases, J shed 8 bases, and the junction held 12 bases outside the gene matches. CDR1 is SGHVS and CDR2 is FQNEAQ in the germline V gene. In DNA, the CDR3 is TGTGCCAGCAGCCCTCAGGAGACTAGCAGCGATGAGCAGTTCTTC. Its protein is CASSPQETSSDEQFF.

The genes are TRBV19 and TRBJ2-7; the D call may be TRBD1 or TRBD2 (7 bases each). The V end lost 5 bases, the J end lost 0 bases, and 14 bases lay between the germline ends. Germline CDR1 is LNHDA and CDR2 is SQIVND (reference sequence). CDR3 length: 15 residues. The CDR3 reads CASSAGGGPSYEQYF. CDR3 coding DNA: TGTGCCAGTAGTGCAGGGGGGGGACCCTCCTACGAGCAGTACTTC.

This clonotype was seen ten or more times. The chain carries TRBV7-9 and TRBJ2-5; 9 nucleotides agree with TRBD2. Trimming took 7 bases from V and 1 from J; bases not matched to a gene: 13. This CDR3 region has 17 residues. Per the germline V gene, CDR1 is SEHNR and CDR2 is FQNEAQ (reference sequence). As DNA, the CDR3 is TGTGCCAGCACCCAAAGAGGCAGCGGGGGGACCCAAGAGACCCAGTACTTC. It yields the protein CASTQRGSGGTQETQYF.

This clonotype has at least ten counts. The rearrangement links TRBV27 to TRBJ1-2; D is unclear. V was cut by 0 bases and J by 2 bases, with 4 bases left in between. Germline CDR1 and CDR2: MNHEY and SMNVEV (reference sequence). The CDR3 sequence is 13 residues long. The CDR3 loop is CASSLSTNYGYTF. CDR3 in DNA: TGTGCCAGCAGTTTATCAACGAACTATGGCTACACCTTC.

V and J are TRBV6-5 and TRBJ1-6, with D possibly matching TRBD1 (6 bases). This CDR3 is built from 16 residues. V gave up 8 bases and J gave up 8 bases, with 22 bases separating them. Germline-derived CDR1 and CDR2 are MNHEY and SVGAGI. This CDR3 reads CASRSSAGGFDSPLHF. Written as DNA, the CDR3 is TGTGCCAGCCGCAGTTCGGCCGGGGGCTTTGATTCACCCCTCCACTTT.

At least ten counts were recorded for this clonotype. The chain couples TRBV7-9 to TRBJ2-5; D possibly corresponds to TRBD2 (6 bases). The CDR3 is made up of 14 amino acids. The V gene's germline CDR1 is SEHNR and CDR2 FQNEAQ (reference sequence). Trimming removed 4 bases from V and 2 bases from J, with 11 bases in between. This chain's CDR3 is CASSYLAGQETQYF. CDR3 DNA sequence: TGTGCCAGCAGCTACCTGGCGGGACAAGAGACCCAGTACTTC.

This clonotype has only a few counts. This sequence joins TRBV5-5 and TRBJ1-1; TRBD1 aligns across 8 bases. V shed 2 bases and J 1 base; nucleotides not matched to a gene: 7. The CDR3 is 16 amino acids. Germline values: CDR1 SGHKS, CDR2 YYEKEE (reference sequence). This chain's CDR3 is CASSFGQGVGNTEAFF. In DNA, the CDR3 is TGTGCCAGCAGCTTCGGACAGGGTGTGGGGAACACTGAAGCTTTCTTT. Variable domain in full (rest from reference TRBV5-5 and TRBJ1-1): DAGVTQSPTHLIKTRGQQVTLRCSPISGHKSVSWYQQVLGQGPQFIFQYYEKEERGRGNFPDRFSARQFPNYSSELNVNALLLGDSALYLCASSFGQGVGNTEAFFGQGTRLTVV.

This clonotype appeared a few times. This chain links TRBV10-3 with TRBJ2-7, with 9 bases that match TRBD1. Germline-derived CDR1 and CDR2 are ENHRY and SYGVKD. CDR3 size: 14 residues. The junction had 9 bases not matched to a gene; V was cut back by 7 bases and J by 5 bases. CDR3 bases: TGTGCCATCAAGAGGGGACAGGGCAGCGACGAGCAGTACTTC. Amino acids: CAIKRGQGSDEQYF.

The chain employs TRBV5-4 and TRBJ1-5, with a tentative D call TRBD1 (5 bases). The V gene's germline CDR1 is SGHNT and CDR2 YYREEE (reference sequence). The V end lost 4 bases, the J end lost 7 bases, and 18 bases lay between the germline ends. The CDR3 is made up of 15 amino acids. CDR3 DNA sequence: TGTGCCAGCAGCCCGGACCGGGGGACGGGGCAGCCCCAGCATTTT. Its translation: CASSPDRGTGQPQHF. Based on the CDR3 plus reference TRBV5-4 and TRBJ1-5, the full variable domain is ETGVTQSPTHLIKTRGQQVTLRCSSQSGHNTVSWYQQALGQGPQFIFQYYREEENGRGNFPPRFSGLQFPNYSSELNVNALELDDSALYLCASSPDRGTGQPQHFGDGTRLSIL.

The chain links TRBV5-5 to TRBJ2-7; 12 bases line up with TRBD2. Per germline, CDR1 SGHKS and CDR2 YYEKEE (reference sequence). The CDR3 totals 15 residues. Trimming took 5 bases from V and 4 from J; bases not matched to a gene: 7. CDR3 nucleotide sequence: TGTGCCAGCAGTCCCCTAGCGGGAGGGCCGTACGAGCAGTACTTC. Translation gives CASSPLAGGPYEQYF.

The chain is built from TRBV27 and TRBJ2-7; 9 bases align to TRBD2. The CDR3 is 15 amino acids. J lost 5 bases, V lost 4 bases, and 9 bases had no gene match. Germline V lookup: CDR1 MNHEY, CDR2 SMNVEV (reference sequence). This CDR3 reads CASSSRSSGVNEQYF. DNA of the CDR3: TGTGCCAGCAGTTCCCGTTCTAGCGGGGTCAACGAGCAGTACTTC.

This clonotype was seen at least ten times. CDR3 nucleotide sequence: TGTGCCAGTACCGCCGACAGGGGGCTTGACACTGAAGCTTTCTTT. This gives the protein CASTADRGLDTEAFF. The rearrangement links TRBV19 to TRBJ1-1, with TRBD1 identical over 10 bases. CDR1 is LNHDA, CDR2 SQIVND, per germline (reference sequence). This CDR3 is built from 15 residues. With 7 bases clipped from V and 3 bases from J, the junction kept 8 bases outside the gene matches.

The J gene is TRBJ2-7, the V gene TRBV6-2 or TRBV6-3, with D perhaps matching TRBD1 or TRBD2 (5 bases each). CDR1 and CDR2 from the germline V gene are MNHEY and SVGEGT. Trimming pared 0 bases from V and 0 bases from J, leaving 24 bases between. This CDR3 is built from 20 residues. The CDR3 coding sequence is TGTGCCAGCAGTTACTCGTTAGGCGGTGGGACGGGGCCGAGCTCCTACGAGCAGTACTTC. This translates into CASSYSLGGGTGPSSYEQYF.

This clonotype showed up many times. V is TRBV4-1 and J is TRBJ1-2, with D unresolved. The V and J ends lost 0 bases and 8 bases respectively, with 16 bases between them. The germline gives CDR1 MGHRA, CDR2 YSYEKL. The CDR3 length is 15 residues. The CDR3 sequence is CASSQDWNKGLGYTF. The CDR3 DNA reads as TGCGCCAGCAGCCAAGATTGGAACAAAGGGCTGGGCTACACCTTC.

This chain joins TRBV30 and TRBJ2-2; the D gene could be TRBD1 or TRBD2 (5 bases each). Trimming took off 2 bases at V and 4 bases at J, with 8 bases between the two ends. The CDR3 runs 13 residues. Germline CDR1 is GTSNPN and CDR2 is SVGIG (reference sequence). The chain's CDR3 is CAWSWDLTGELFF. As DNA, the CDR3 is TGTGCCTGGAGTTGGGACCTCACCGGGGAGCTGTTTTTT.

The chain employs TRBV20-1 and TRBJ2-1; 7 positions match TRBD1. CDR3 length: 17 residues. Germline V gene sequence: CDR1 DFQATT, CDR2 SNEGSKA (reference sequence). V shed 0 bases and J 0 bases; nucleotides not matched to a gene: 8. The CDR3 region is CSARDVGQASSYNEQFF. CDR3 nucleotides: TGCAGTGCTAGAGATGTCGGACAGGCAAGCTCCTACAATGAGCAGTTCTTC.

This chain connects TRBV18 to TRBJ2-1; unclear D gene. CDR3 length: 12 residues. V was clipped by 2 bases and J by 7 bases, with 6 bases between them. CDR1 KGHSH and CDR2 LQKENI come from the germline V gene. The CDR3 spells CASSPKRNEQFF. DNA of the CDR3: TGTGCCAGCTCACCAAAGCGAAATGAGCAGTTCTTC. The variable domain in full, completed from reference TRBV18 and TRBJ2-1, reads NAGVMQNPRHLVRRRGQEARLRCSPMKGHSHVYWYRQLPEEGLKFMVYLQKENIIDESGMPKERFSAEFPKEGPSILRIQQVVRGDSAAYFCASSPKRNEQFFGPGTRLTVL.

This rearrangement joins TRBV19 to TRBJ1-5; 9 bases match TRBD1. V lost 3 bases to trimming and J lost 6 bases; unmatched junction nucleotides: 18. CDR1 LNHDA and CDR2 SQIVND come from the germline V gene (reference sequence). The CDR3 loop spans 19 amino acids. DNA of the CDR3: TGTGCCAGTAGTATTCTGACCCTTAATGGGACAGGGCTCCGTCAGCCCCAGCATTTT. Protein sequence: CASSILTLNGTGLRQPQHF. The full variable domain, rest sourced from reference TRBV19 and TRBJ1-5, is DGGITQSPKYLFRKEGQNVTLSCEQNLNHDAMYWYRQDPGQGLRLIYYSQIVNDFQKGDIAEGYSVSREKKESFPLTVTSAQKNPTAFYLCASSILTLNGTGLRQPQHFGDGTRLSIL.

The CDR3 sequence: CASSSLGARGDTQYF. As DNA, the CDR3 is TGTGCCAGCAGTTCCCTGGGGGCGAGGGGAGATACGCAGTATTTT. The genes are TRBV27 and TRBJ2-3; D may be TRBD1 (6 bases). CDR1 and CDR2 from the germline V gene are MNHEY and SMNVEV (reference sequence). CDR3 length: 15 residues. V lost 4 bases and J 5 bases, leaving 16 bases between the germline ends.

The sample holds many counts of this clonotype. CDR3 loop: CASSSLGQVYEQYF. For the CDR3, the DNA is TGTGCCAGCAGCTCCCTGGGACAGGTGTACGAGCAGTACTTC. This chain uses TRBV7-9 with TRBJ2-7; 8 nucleotides align to TRBD1. Germline CDR1 SEHNR, CDR2 FQNEAQ (reference sequence). CDR3 size: 14 residues. V lost 4 bases and J lost 4; bases outside the gene matches: 6.

In its sample, this clonotype was seen many times. A read error may account for a junction end that differs from germline. CDR3 protein: CASTPGLAPQEPNF. CDR3 DNA sequence: TGTGCCAGCACCCCGGGACTAGCGCCGCAGGAACCCAATTTC. V is TRBV7-2 and J is TRBJ2-7; the match to TRBD2 covers 10 bases. In germline, CDR1 is SGHTA, CDR2 FQGNSA. The CDR3 totals 14 residues.

Turning to this clonotype: Germline is not matched at one junction end, which may reflect a read error. The chain recombines TRBV7-7 with TRBJ2-7, with D hard to call. The CDR3 has 12 residues. Germline-derived CDR1 and CDR2 are SSHAT and FNYEAQ (reference sequence). The CDR3 DNA follows: TGTGCTAGCAGGAACAGATCCTACGAGCAGTACTTC. Translating gives CASRNRSYEQYF.

This chain joins TRBV7-9 and TRBJ1-1; 7 bases line up with TRBD1. Trimming took 5 bases from V and 6 from J; bases not matched to a gene: 6. This CDR3 comprises 13 residues. The germline V gene encodes CDR1 SEHNR and CDR2 FQNEAQ (reference sequence). The CDR3 nucleotides are TGTGCCAGCAGCCCCCGCGACAGGGCTGAAGCTTTCTTT. Residues: CASSPRDRAEAFF.

This clonotype was found a few times. The rearrangement joins TRBV6-8 to TRBJ2-1; 9 bases match TRBD1. Trimming cost V 5 bases and J 5 bases; bases outside gene matches: 13. This CDR3 region has 17 residues. The germline gives CDR1 MNHGY, CDR2 SAAAGT. CDR3 sequence: CASSLYSGTGKNNEQFF. The DNA of the CDR3 is TGTGCCAGCAGTCTTTACTCCGGGACAGGGAAAAACAATGAGCAGTTCTTC.

With respect to this clonotype: With a much larger clone just one base away, this may be a read error. V usage is TRBV12-3 or TRBV12-4 and J usage is TRBJ1-5; perhaps TRBD1 as D (6 bases). The CDR3 extends over 17 amino acids. The CDR3 coding sequence is TGTGCCAACAGTTTTCAACGGGGGCAGGGCTTCAATCAGCCCCAGCATTTT. Translating gives CANSFQRGQGFNQPQHF.

In its sample, this clonotype was seen a few times. This chain uses TRBV30 with TRBJ1-5; D is ambiguous. Per germline, CDR1 GTSNPN and CDR2 SVGIG (reference sequence). V lost 3 bases and J 1 base, leaving 13 bases between the germline ends. The CDR3 sequence is 15 residues long. The chain's CDR3 is CAWSDGILSNQPQHF. The CDR3, as DNA: TGTGCCTGGAGCGATGGGATTTTGAGCAATCAGCCCCAGCATTTT.